The sequence of this T cell receptor (beta chain) was determined in a study of control samples from healthy donors and cancer patients. CDR1 is ENHRY, CDR2 SYGVKD, per germline. The CDR3 has 16 residues. The V end was cut by 9 bases, the J end by 3 bases, with 22 bases between. Clones were sequenced by immunoSEQ multiplex PCR, and TCRdb holds only the in-frame ones, with some missing. The sample contains tens of thousands of clones, 84% of which appear only once. V gene TRBV10-3 combines with J gene TRBJ2-3; maybe TRBD2 (5 bases). The TCR originated in a man between 50 and 59 years old in good health. The material sequenced was blood. CDR3 residues: CAMGSDSDFRTDTQYF. The CDR3 DNA reads as TGTGCCATGGGATCGGACTCGGATTTTCGGACAGATACGCAGTATTTT.